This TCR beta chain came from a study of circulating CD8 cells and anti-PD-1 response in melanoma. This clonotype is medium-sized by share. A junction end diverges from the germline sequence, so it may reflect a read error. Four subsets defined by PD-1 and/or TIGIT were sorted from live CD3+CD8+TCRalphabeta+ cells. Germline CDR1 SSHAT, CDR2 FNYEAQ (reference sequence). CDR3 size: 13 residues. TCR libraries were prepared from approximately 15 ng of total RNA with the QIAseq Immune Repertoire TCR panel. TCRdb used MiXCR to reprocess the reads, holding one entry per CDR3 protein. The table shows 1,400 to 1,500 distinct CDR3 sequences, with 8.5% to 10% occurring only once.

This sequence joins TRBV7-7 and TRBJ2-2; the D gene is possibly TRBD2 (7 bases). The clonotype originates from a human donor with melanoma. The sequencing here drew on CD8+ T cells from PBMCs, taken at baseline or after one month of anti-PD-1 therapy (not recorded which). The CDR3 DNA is TGTGCTAGCAGCTCCGGGGGGCCCGGGGAGCTGTTTTTT. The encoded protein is CASSSGGPGELFF.